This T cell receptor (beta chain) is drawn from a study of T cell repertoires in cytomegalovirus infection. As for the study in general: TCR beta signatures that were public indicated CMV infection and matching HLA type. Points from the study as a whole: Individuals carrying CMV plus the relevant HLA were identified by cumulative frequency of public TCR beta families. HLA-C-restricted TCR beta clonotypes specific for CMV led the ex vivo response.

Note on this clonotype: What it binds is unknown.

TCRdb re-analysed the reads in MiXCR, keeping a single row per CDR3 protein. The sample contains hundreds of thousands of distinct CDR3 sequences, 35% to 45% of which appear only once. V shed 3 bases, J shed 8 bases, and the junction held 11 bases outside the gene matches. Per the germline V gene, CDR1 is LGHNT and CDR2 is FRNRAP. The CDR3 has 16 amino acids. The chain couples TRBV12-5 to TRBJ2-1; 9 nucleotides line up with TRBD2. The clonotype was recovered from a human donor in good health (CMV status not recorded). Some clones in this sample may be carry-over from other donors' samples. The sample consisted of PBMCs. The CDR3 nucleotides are TGTGCTAGTGGTTTCGGATTAGCGGGGGAATTCCATGAGCAGTTCTTC. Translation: CASGFGLAGEFHEQFF. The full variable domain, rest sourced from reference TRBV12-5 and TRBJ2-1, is DARVTQTPRHKVTEMGQEVTMRCQPILGHNTVFWYRQTMMQGLELLAYFRNRAPLDDSGMPKDRFSAEMPDATLATLKIQPSEPRDSAVYFCASGFGLAGEFHEQFFGPGTRLTVL.